Below are 18 T cell receptor beta chains sequenced from a single sample in a study of cytomegalovirus exposure and HLA in healthy donors. PCR amplification relied on 60 Vbeta primers (plus 13 Jbeta primers). The repertoire was sequenced with immunoSEQ multiplex PCR; TCRdb's copy has only in-frame clones and lacks some. The sample lists approximately 220,000 clones; 80% to 85% were seen once. The sample comprised PBMCs. Receptors were obtained from a boy aged 2 to 10 in good health and CMV-seronegative.

The chain carries TRBV7-9 and TRBJ2-1; D is possibly TRBD2 (6 bases). V was cut by 4 bases and J by 8 bases, with 9 bases left in between. Germline loops: CDR1 SEHNR, CDR2 FQNEAQ (reference sequence). The length of the CDR3 is 12 residues. For the CDR3, the DNA is TGTGCCAGCAGCTACATAGCGGATGAGCAGTTCTTC. Translated, it gives CASSYIADEQFF.

The rearrangement uses TRBV30 and TRBJ1-5, with D maybe TRBD1 (6 bases). The CDR3 is 14 residues long. CDR1 is GTSNPN and CDR2 is SVGIG in the germline V gene (reference sequence). Between the trimmed V and J ends, which lost 1 base and 3 bases, there was a span of 10 bases. CDR3 sequence: CAWSATGLNQPQHF. The CDR3 nucleotides read TGTGCCTGGAGTGCGACAGGCCTCAATCAGCCCCAGCATTTT. Drawing the rest from reference TRBV30 and TRBJ1-5, the complete variable domain is SQTIHQWPATLVQPVGSPLSLECTVEGTSNPNLYWYRQAAGRGLQLLFYSVGIGQISSEVPQNLSASRPQDRQFILSSKKLLLSDSGFYLCAWSATGLNQPQHFGDGTRLSIL.

There are a few counts of this clone. The chain joins TRBV7-3 to TRBJ1-1; 7 bases align to TRBD1. The V and J ends lost 5 bases and 1 base, in that order; junction bases with no gene match: 7. Germline assignment: CDR1 SGHTA and CDR2 FQGTGA. The CDR3 covers 15 residues. The CDR3 loop is CASSPNRGKNTEAFF. The DNA for the CDR3 is TGTGCCAGCAGCCCCAACAGGGGCAAGAACACTGAAGCTTTCTTT.

The rearrangement joins TRBV21-1 to TRBJ2-5; TRBD2, the table's D call, was not compared with the DNA. TRBV21-1 is marked as a pseudogene. CDR3 length equals 16 residues. The CDR3 DNA reads TGTGCCAGCAGCAAAAGGGCTAGCGGGAGTGTAGAGACCCAGTACTTC. It is translated as CASSKRASGSVETQYF.

V usage is TRBV7-2 and J usage is TRBJ1-6; D is uncertain. V was clipped by 1 base and J by 14 bases, with 6 bases between them. Looked up from germline, CDR1 is SGHTA and CDR2 is FQGNSA. The CDR3 extends over 11 amino acids. CDR3 DNA: TGTGCCAGCAGCTTAGGAGCCGCCCTCCACTTT. Protein: CASSLGAALHF.

The chain combines TRBV4-1 with TRBJ2-7, with 14 bases lining up with TRBD2. CDR3 length equals 16 residues. J was trimmed by 2 bases and V by 2 bases; bases with no gene match: 2. Germline CDR1 reads MGHRA; CDR2 reads YSYEKL. CDR3: CASSQQTSGRAYEQYF. The CDR3 region has the DNA TGCGCCAGCAGCCAACAGACTAGCGGGAGGGCCTACGAGCAGTACTTC.

The chain has TRBV4-2 and TRBJ2-5; TRBD2 agrees at 7 bases. Looked up from germline, CDR1 is LGHNA and CDR2 is YNFKEQ. Trimming removed 0 bases from V and 5 bases from J; junction bases left unmatched: 12. The CDR3 is 17 residues long. CDR3 sequence reads: CASSQDGAGRASETQYF. The CDR3 DNA sequence: TGTGCCAGCAGCCAAGACGGGGCGGGGAGGGCCTCTGAGACCCAGTACTTC.

This chain joins TRBV4-1 and TRBJ2-7, with no clear D. V was shortened by 2 bases and J by 5 bases, with 19 bases between the two germline ends. Per germline, CDR1 MGHRA and CDR2 YSYEKL. The CDR3 length is 16 residues. This CDR3 is CASSQINLITKDEQYF. CDR3 in DNA: TGCGCCAGCAGCCAAATTAACTTAATCACTAAAGACGAGCAGTACTTC.

The chain has TRBV9 and TRBJ1-5; D possibly corresponds to TRBD1 (6 bases). CDR1 and CDR2 (germline): SGDLS, YYNGEE. The CDR3 spans 18 residues. Trimming removed 0 bases at V and 0 bases at J, with 16 bases between. The CDR3 sequence is CASSVVKAGAYSNQPQHF. CDR3 nucleotides: TGTGCCAGCAGCGTAGTAAAGGCAGGGGCGTATAGCAATCAGCCCCAGCATTTT.

This clone was counted once. The chain combines TRBV19 with TRBJ1-1; 9 bases agree with TRBD1. Germline V CDR1 and CDR2: LNHDA, SQIVND (reference sequence). V shed 7 bases and J 6 bases; nucleotides not matched to a gene: 12. CDR3 length: 15 amino acids. The CDR3 sequence: CASKGQGWRRPEAFF. The DNA of the CDR3 is TGTGCCAGTAAGGGACAGGGTTGGCGCAGACCTGAAGCTTTCTTT.

This clone showed up just once. The V gene is TRBV29-1, the J gene TRBJ1-5; D is unclear. Germline assignment: CDR1 SQVTM and CDR2 ANQGSEA. The CDR3 contains 14 residues. Trimming took 5 bases from V and 7 from J, leaving 18 bases between them. CDR3: CSVTIGFEGQPQHF. For the CDR3, the DNA is TGCAGCGTTACTATAGGCTTCGAGGGACAGCCCCAGCATTTT.

This sequence joins TRBV11-2 and TRBJ1-1, with D perhaps TRBD1 (6 bases). Germline CDR1 reads SGHAT; CDR2 reads FQNNGV. The V gene lost 4 bases and the J gene lost 4 bases, with 7 bases spanning the gap. The CDR3 runs to 12 residues. The chain's CDR3 is CASSSQGTEAFF. CDR3 in DNA: TGTGCCAGCAGCTCACAGGGCACTGAAGCTTTCTTT.

This clone was detected only a few times. The rearrangement joins TRBV6-1 to TRBJ2-7; 8 positions agree with TRBD2. V was pared by 4 bases and J by 0 bases, with 5 bases of the junction left unmatched. The CDR3 is 15 amino acids. Germline V lookup: CDR1 MNHNS, CDR2 SASEGT. CDR3 loop: CASSALAGSSYEQYF. As DNA, the CDR3 is TGTGCCAGCAGTGCCCTAGCGGGCTCCTCCTACGAGCAGTACTTC.

V usage is TRBV6-5 and J usage is TRBJ1-2; no clear D gene. The germline V gene has CDR1 MNHEY and CDR2 SVGAGI. The CDR3 is 15 amino acids. The V gene lost 0 bases and the J gene lost 5 bases, with 13 bases spanning the gap. CDR3 amino acids: CASSYSGGQTYGYTF. The CDR3 DNA reads TGTGCCAGCAGTTACTCCGGCGGGCAGACATATGGCTACACCTTC.

This chain joins TRBV30 and TRBJ1-5; unclear D gene. CDR1 is GTSNPN, CDR2 SVGIG, per germline (reference sequence). Trimming took off 4 bases at V and 0 bases at J, with 7 bases between the two ends. CDR3 length: 13 residues. The CDR3 sequence is CAWTEGSNQPQHF. CDR3 bases: TGTGCCTGGACCGAGGGTAGCAATCAGCCCCAGCATTTT.

Concerning this clone: The germline gene is not matched at one end of the junction; a read error may be the cause. The chain is built from TRBV5-4 and TRBJ2-3, with a possible D match to TRBD2 (6 bases). CDR3 size: 17 residues. Germline CDR1 reads SGHNT; CDR2 reads YYREEE (reference sequence). The CDR3 DNA reads TGTGCCAACAGCTTAGCCCTTAGCGGCTTAAGCACAGATACGCAGTATTTT. It specifies CANSLALSGLSTDTQYF.

The gene calls are TRBV6-6 and TRBJ2-1; 7 bases line up with TRBD2. The CDR3 sequence is 16 residues long. Germline CDR1 is MNHNY and CDR2 is SVGAGI (reference sequence). With 2 bases clipped from V and 4 bases from J, the junction kept 8 bases outside the gene matches. The CDR3 DNA is TGTGCCAGCAGTTACGCTCCTAGCGGTCTATACAATGAGCAGTTCTTC. This translates into CASSYAPSGLYNEQFF.

V is TRBV19 and J is TRBJ2-2; 7 nucleotides line up with TRBD2. The trim removed 10 bases at V and 2 bases at J, leaving 13 bases unmatched. CDR1 is LNHDA and CDR2 is SQIVND in the germline V gene (reference sequence). This CDR3 is built from 16 residues. DNA of the CDR3: TGTGCCACCCAACCTCTCGGCGGGGGTAACACCGGGGAGCTGTTTTTT. Its protein product is CATQPLGGGNTGELFF. The entire variable domain, with the rest obtained from reference TRBV19 and TRBJ2-2, is as follows: DGGITQSPKYLFRKEGQNVTLSCEQNLNHDAMYWYRQDPGQGLRLIYYSQIVNDFQKGDIAEGYSVSREKKESFPLTVTSAQKNPTAFYLCATQPLGGGNTGELFFGEGSRLTVL.